Included here is one T cell receptor beta chain sequence, with context. The data are from a study of blood T cell repertoires in COVID-19. Study as a whole: In each case, the material was cDNA or gDNA derived from T cells, B-cell-depleted T cells, or PBMCs.

Authors' processing steps: Reference gene primers were amplified, and this amplification served to estimate nucleated cell counts. Data came from immunoSEQ multiplex PCR; TCRdb stores just in-frame clones and leaves some out. V, J and clone size derive from that table, while D and trimming were established from the DNA sequence. The table lists some 66,000 clones, about 90% of them singletons. Germline V lookup: CDR1 SEHNR, CDR2 FQNEAQ (reference sequence). The J segment lost 6 bases and the V segment lost 3 bases, leaving 4 bases of the junction unmatched. The CDR3 length is 14 residues. The source material was peripheral blood. V and J are TRBV7-9 and TRBJ2-1, with 8 bases that match TRBD1. This TCR came from a human donor in a cohort sampled during active COVID-19. The CDR3 nucleotides read TGTGCCAGCAGCTTCGGAACAGGGGGCAATGAGCAGTTCTTC. Translation gives CASSFGTGGNEQFF.